Given below is one T cell receptor beta chain in context. Its target is not known. Produced via immunoSEQ multiplex PCR; TCRdb's table is partial and in-frame only. The repertoire holds 140,000 to 150,000 clones, with roughly 92% as singletons. This record belongs to a study of T cell responses to AZD1222 COVID-19 vaccine. Findings and limits, study-wide: Donors skewed white British and female; clonal diversity was possibly underestimated.

The CDR3 sequence is 17 residues long. Unmatched junction bases numbered 10, after V lost 4 bases and J lost 3 bases. CDR1 and CDR2 (germline): LNHDA, SQIVND (reference sequence). The sample was peripheral blood, taken on day 0 of AZD1222 vaccination. This chain connects TRBV19 to TRBJ2-3, with 10 bases fitting TRBD1. The sequence was obtained from an adult in good health. The CDR3 nucleotides are TGTGCCAGTAGTACTCCTCGGGACAGGGGTATAACAGATACGCAGTATTTT. This translates into CASSTPRDRGITDTQYF.